The entry that follows covers one T cell receptor (beta chain) sequence. This record belongs to a study of blood T cell repertoires in COVID-19. Study background: The origin of the acute and convalescent COVID-19 samples was the United States, Italy and Spain. T cells, B-cell-depleted T cells, or PBMCs supplied cDNA or gDNA.

The CDR3 runs 14 residues. Losses at the gene ends were 5 bases for V and 7 bases for J; bases not matched to a gene: 6. Germline CDR1 and CDR2: SGHNT and YYREEE (reference sequence). Original analysis: Amplification with reference gene primers provided the estimates of nucleated cell counts. Repertoires were generated with immunoSEQ multiplex PCR, while TCRdb's copy carries only in-frame clones and drops some. D and trimming come from the DNA, and the V and J calls and clone size come from that table. The data show about 83,000 clones, about 88% seen once. Input material: peripheral blood. The receptor's source is an elderly woman with active or convalescent COVID-19. The genes are TRBV5-4 and TRBJ1-6; TRBD1 matches at 7 bases. The CDR3 DNA reads as TGTGCCAGCAGTCGGCAGGGGGACAATTCACCCCTCCACTTT. Its protein is CASSRQGDNSPLHF.